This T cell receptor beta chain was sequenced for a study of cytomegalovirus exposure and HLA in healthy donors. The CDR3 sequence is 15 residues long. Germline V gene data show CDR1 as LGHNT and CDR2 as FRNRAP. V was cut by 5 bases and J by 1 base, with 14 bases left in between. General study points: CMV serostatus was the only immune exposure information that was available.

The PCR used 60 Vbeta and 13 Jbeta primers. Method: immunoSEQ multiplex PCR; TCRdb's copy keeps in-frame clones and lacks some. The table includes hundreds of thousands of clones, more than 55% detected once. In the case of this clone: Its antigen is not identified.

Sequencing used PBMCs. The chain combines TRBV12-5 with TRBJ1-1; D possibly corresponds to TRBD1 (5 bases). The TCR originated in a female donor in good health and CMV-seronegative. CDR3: CASGIFWGENTEAFF. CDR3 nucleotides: TGTGCTAGTGGTATCTTCTGGGGGGAGAACACTGAAGCTTTCTTT. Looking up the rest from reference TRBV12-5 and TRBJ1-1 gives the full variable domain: DARVTQTPRHKVTEMGQEVTMRCQPILGHNTVFWYRQTMMQGLELLAYFRNRAPLDDSGMPKDRFSAEMPDATLATLKIQPSEPRDSAVYFCASGIFWGENTEAFFGQGTRLTVV.